This TCR beta chain was retrieved from a study of cytomegalovirus exposure and HLA in healthy donors. PCR primers comprised 60 Vbeta and 13 Jbeta primers. TCRdb's table, derived via immunoSEQ multiplex PCR, lists solely in-frame clones and lacks some. Altogether hundreds of thousands of clones are present, approximately 84% being singletons, with the ten largest covering over 0.5%. Sequenced input: PBMCs. The receptor's source is a middle-aged woman in good health and CMV-seronegative.

CDR3 bases: TGTGCCACCAGCAGAGTAGCGGGGGGGCCTGGGACCGGGGAGCTGTTTTTT. Residues: CATSRVAGGPGTGELFF. The rearrangement uses TRBV15 and TRBJ2-2, with 11 bases fitting TRBD2. V gave up 1 base and J gave up 5 bases; unmatched junction bases: 6. This CDR3 has 17 residues. Germline V CDR1 and CDR2: LNHNV, YYDKDF (reference sequence). Using reference TRBV15 and TRBJ2-2 for the parts outside the CDR3, the full variable domain is DAMVIQNPRYQVTQFGKPVTLSCSQTLNHNVMYWYQQKSSQAPKLLFHYYDKDFNNEADTPDNFQSRRPNTSFCFLDIRSPGLGDTAMYLCATSRVAGGPGTGELFFGEGSRLTVL.